This T cell receptor beta chain was retrieved from a study of shared clonotypes between healthy human individuals. This clone came up a few times. Germline V CDR1 and CDR2: MGHRA, YSYEKL. Trimming took 1 base from V and 3 from J, leaving 9 bases between them. The CDR3 runs 14 residues. Generated by immunoSEQ multiplex PCR, the TCRdb table keeps only in-frame clones and is missing some. The sample carries under 1,100,000 clones, about 74% recorded once. This clonotype was obtained from a man younger than 30 in good health. The chain recombines TRBV4-1 with TRBJ1-2; D unclear. The specimen was memory CD4+ T cells sorted from blood. Subset meaning: CD45RA-negative fraction. Here the CDR3 reads CASSQVSMDYGYTF. In DNA, the CDR3 is TGCGCCAGCAGCCAAGTATCAATGGACTATGGCTACACCTTC.